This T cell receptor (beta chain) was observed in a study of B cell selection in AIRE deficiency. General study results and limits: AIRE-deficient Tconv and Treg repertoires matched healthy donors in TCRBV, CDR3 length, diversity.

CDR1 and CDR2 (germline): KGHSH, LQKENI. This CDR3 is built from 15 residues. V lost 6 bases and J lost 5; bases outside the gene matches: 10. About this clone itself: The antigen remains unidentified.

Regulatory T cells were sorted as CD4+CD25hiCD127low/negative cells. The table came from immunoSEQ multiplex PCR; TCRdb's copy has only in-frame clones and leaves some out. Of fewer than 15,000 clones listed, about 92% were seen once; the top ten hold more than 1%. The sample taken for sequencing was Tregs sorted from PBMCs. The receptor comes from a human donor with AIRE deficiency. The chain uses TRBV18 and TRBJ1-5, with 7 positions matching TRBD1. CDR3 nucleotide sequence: TGTGCCAGCTCTCCAGTAAGGGGGCCGGATCAGCCCCAGCATTTT. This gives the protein CASSPVRGPDQPQHF.